The 15 T cell receptor beta chains given below trace back to one sample, sequenced in a study of human T cells and chemical hapten exposure. Time point of the sample: patch test 3, about 24 weeks after DPC sensitization. Treatment of the sample: therapeutic diphenylcyclopropenone sensitization with weekly scalp DPC. TCRdb redid the calling of the RACE reads with MiXCR, one entry per CDR3 protein. Among 80,000 to 100,000 distinct CDR3 sequences listed, 25% to 30% were seen once. The sequencing used whole blood, collected in connection with sensitization to the hapten diphenylcyclopropenone (DPC). Every receptor here comes from a man between 40 and 49 years old with alopecia areata. Some clones in this sample may be carry-over from other donors' samples.

This clonotype has more than one count but fewer than ten. The chain employs TRBV6-1 and TRBJ1-5; 8 positions match TRBD1. J was trimmed by 6 bases and V by 4 bases; bases with no gene match: 17. The length of the CDR3 is 18 residues. Germline lookup yields CDR1 MNHNS and CDR2 SASEGT. The CDR3 reads CASSAPWTGTKFGQPQHF. The CDR3 coding sequence is TGTGCCAGCAGTGCCCCCTGGACAGGGACCAAATTCGGTCAGCCCCAGCATTTT.

V usage is TRBV12-3 or TRBV12-4 and J usage is TRBJ1-6; the D gene is possibly TRBD1 (6 bases). The CDR3 runs to 14 residues. Trimming left V 2 bases short and J 10 bases short, with 12 bases between. CDR3 DNA: TGTGCCAGCAGTTTACAACAGGGACCCTCACCCCTCCACTTT. Its translation: CASSLQQGPSPLHF.

As DNA, the CDR3 is TGCAGTGCTAGAGAAGAGGGACAAAGCACAGATACGCAGTATTTT. Encoded protein: CSAREEGQSTDTQYF. The chain carries TRBV20-1 and TRBJ2-3, with D tentatively TRBD1 (6 bases). V was shortened by 0 bases and J by 0 bases, with 10 bases between the two germline ends. Looked up from germline, CDR1 is DFQATT and CDR2 is SNEGSKA (reference sequence). This CDR3 is built from 15 residues.

The genes are TRBV6-1 and TRBJ1-3; a possible D gene is TRBD1 (6 bases). The CDR3 sequence is 14 residues long. V lost 5 bases to trimming and J lost 0 bases, with 8 bases between them. Looked up from germline, CDR1 is MNHNS and CDR2 is SASEGT. CDR3 DNA sequence: TGTGCCAGCAGTTCGGACAGCTCTGGAAACACCATATATTTT. Translated: CASSSDSSGNTIYF.

The chain combines TRBV4-3 with TRBJ2-3, with D possibly matching TRBD2 (6 bases). This CDR3 contains 17 residues. V lost 0 bases and J lost 2, with 15 bases in between. Germline V lookup: CDR1 LGHNA, CDR2 YSLEER. CDR3: CASSQDLRQDYTDTQYF. CDR3 nucleotide sequence: TGCGCCAGCAGCCAAGATCTCCGGCAGGACTACACAGATACGCAGTATTTT.

J is TRBJ1-1 and V is TRBV5-4; 7 bases are shared with TRBD1. The CDR3 contains 15 residues. V shed 4 bases and J 8 bases; nucleotides not matched to a gene: 14. CDR1 is SGHNT and CDR2 is YYREEE in the germline V gene (reference sequence). DNA of the CDR3: TGTGCCAGCAGCCCGGAGAGGACAGGAGGAAGAGAAGCTTTCTTT. It codes for CASSPERTGGREAFF.

The rearrangement links TRBV4-2 to TRBJ1-1; 10 bases are a match to TRBD1. CDR1 LGHNA and CDR2 YNFKEQ come from the germline V gene. This CDR3 spans 15 amino acids. V shed 4 bases, J shed 1 base, and the junction held 3 bases outside the gene matches. For the CDR3, the DNA is TGTGCCAGCAGCCCAGGGACAGGGGCGAACACTGAAGCTTTCTTT. Translated: CASSPGTGANTEAFF.

V usage is TRBV7-3 and J usage is TRBJ2-5; tentative D call: TRBD1 (6 bases). Looked up from germline, CDR1 is SGHTA and CDR2 is FQGTGA. The ends were cut back, 5 bases at V and 3 bases at J, with 16 bases in the middle. There are 15 residues in the CDR3. This chain's CDR3 is CASSVGTHSKETQYF. As DNA, the CDR3 is TGTGCCAGCAGCGTCGGGACACACTCAAAAGAGACCCAGTACTTC.

This clonotype appeared a few times. The chain recombines TRBV29-1 with TRBJ2-5; tentatively, D is TRBD1 (5 bases). The germline V and J ends were trimmed by 2 bases and 5 bases, with 9 bases remaining between them. Germline V gene sequence: CDR1 SQVTM, CDR2 ANQGSEA. CDR3 size: 12 residues. The CDR3 region is CSVERGSETQYF. The CDR3 DNA sequence: TGCAGCGTTGAAAGGGGTAGTGAGACCCAGTACTTC. The whole variable domain, filled in from reference TRBV29-1 and TRBJ2-5, reads SAVISQKPSRDICQRGTSLTIQCQVDSQVTMMFWYRQQPGQSLTLIATANQGSEATYESGFVIDKFPISRPNLTFSTLTVSNMSPEDSSIYLCSVERGSETQYFGPGTRLLVL.

This clonotype occurred a few times. The V gene is TRBV12-3 or TRBV12-4, the J gene TRBJ2-2, with D uncertain. The V gene lost 3 bases and the J gene lost 5 bases, with 7 bases spanning the gap. There are 13 residues in the CDR3. The CDR3 DNA follows: TGTGCCAGCAGTTTTCTTGGGACCGGGGAGCTGTTTTTT. Translated: CASSFLGTGELFF.

There are a few counts of this clonotype. This sequence joins TRBV6-1 and TRBJ2-7; 11 bases map to TRBD1. Trimming cost V 6 bases and J 0 bases; bases outside gene matches: 7. CDR1 and CDR2 (germline): MNHNS, SASEGT. This CDR3 has 16 residues. The CDR3 spells CASSRTGTGGSYEQYF. The CDR3 nucleotides are TGTGCCAGCAGCCGAACCGGGACAGGGGGCTCCTACGAGCAGTACTTC.

A few counts support this clonotype. The chain employs TRBV20-1 and TRBJ2-3; no reliable D call. Germline loops: CDR1 DFQATT, CDR2 SNEGSKA (reference sequence). V dropped 0 bases and J dropped 5 bases, with 12 bases sitting between them. The CDR3 sequence is 14 residues long. The CDR3 DNA reads TGCAGTGCTAGAGAGCCACCCCCCGGAGATACGCAGTATTTT. Translated: CSAREPPPGDTQYF.

The V and J genes are TRBV18 and TRBJ1-1; 7 nucleotides line up with TRBD1. V lost 6 bases, J lost 1 base, and 11 bases stayed unmatched. The CDR3 covers 16 residues. The germline gives CDR1 KGHSH, CDR2 LQKENI. This CDR3 reads CASSRTRTGPNTEAFF. The CDR3, as DNA: TGTGCCAGCTCGCGCACCCGGACAGGACCGAACACTGAAGCTTTCTTT.

This clonotype has a count of ten or more. V gene TRBV28 combines with J gene TRBJ2-7, with D perhaps TRBD2 (5 bases). V was pared by 6 bases and J by 3 bases, with 12 bases between. Germline V gene lookup returns CDR1 MDHEN and CDR2 SYDVKM. The CDR3 spans 13 residues. CDR3 residues: CASSRGSDYEQYF. The CDR3 DNA reads TGTGCCAGCAGCCGGGGTAGCGACTACGAGCAGTACTTC.

This chain links TRBV7-8 with TRBJ2-3; weak D call: TRBD2 (6 bases). Germline V gene data show CDR1 as SGHVS and CDR2 as FQNEAQ. This CDR3 has 14 residues. Trimming removed 2 bases at V and 4 bases at J, with 10 bases between. This CDR3 is CASSLTPGADTQYF. Written as DNA, the CDR3 is TGTGCCAGCAGCTTAACCCCGGGGGCAGATACGCAGTATTTT.